This T cell receptor beta chain is drawn from a study of T-cell memory formation after mild COVID-19. Study context: Each donor largely had its own TCR clusters.

Study observations and caveats: Second-wave clones with a day 37 peak had unconfirmed SARS-CoV-2 specificity. Pre-infection memory showed some responding clones, and this suggested that cross-reactive memory joined.

UMIs and sample barcodes were carried by the TCR alpha and TCR beta cDNA libraries that 5'RACE produced using constant-segment primers. From the 5' RACE reads, TCRdb called clonotypes with MiXCR, one entry per CDR3 protein. The table has 300,000 to 400,000 distinct CDR3 sequences, over 25% seen once. In regard to this clonotype: What it binds is unknown.

The CDR3 is 15 residues long. V dropped 3 bases and J dropped 1; count of bases not matched to a gene: 4. Germline V lookup: CDR1 DFQATT, CDR2 SNEGSKA (reference sequence). The sample was PBMCs or a T cell subset sorted from them (not recorded which). The receptor was isolated from an adult woman who had mild COVID-19 (a few samples of this study predate the infection). Cell type and time point are not known. The chain recombines TRBV20-1 with TRBJ2-3, with 10 bases matching TRBD2. For the CDR3, the DNA is TGCAGTGCTAGGCTAGCGGGAGTAGGCACAGATACGCAGTATTTT. It yields the protein CSARLAGVGTDTQYF.